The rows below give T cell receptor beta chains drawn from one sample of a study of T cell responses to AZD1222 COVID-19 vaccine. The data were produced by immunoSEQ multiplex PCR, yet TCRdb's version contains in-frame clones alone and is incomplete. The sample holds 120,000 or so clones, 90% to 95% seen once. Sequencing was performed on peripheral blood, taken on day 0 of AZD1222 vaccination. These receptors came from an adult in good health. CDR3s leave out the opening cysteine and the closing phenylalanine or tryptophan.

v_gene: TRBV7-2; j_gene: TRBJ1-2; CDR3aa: ASSQTPLGAGVYGYT
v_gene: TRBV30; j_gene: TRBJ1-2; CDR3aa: AWSLGGDYGYT
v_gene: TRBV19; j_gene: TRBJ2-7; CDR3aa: ATRRGQAYEQY
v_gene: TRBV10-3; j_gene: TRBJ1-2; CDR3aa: AIRKTETNYGYT
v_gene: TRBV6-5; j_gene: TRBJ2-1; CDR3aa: ASSPGQVTEQF
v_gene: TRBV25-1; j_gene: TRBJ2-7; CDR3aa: ASSRTGDEQY
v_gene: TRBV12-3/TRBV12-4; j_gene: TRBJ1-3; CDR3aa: AIRGGQGNTIY
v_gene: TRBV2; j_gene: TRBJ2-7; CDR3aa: ASLHRSYEQY
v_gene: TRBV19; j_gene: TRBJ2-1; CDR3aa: ASSMASGPYNEQF
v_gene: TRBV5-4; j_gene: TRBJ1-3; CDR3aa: ASSLVGGNTIY
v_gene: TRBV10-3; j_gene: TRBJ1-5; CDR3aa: AISGDSNNQPQH
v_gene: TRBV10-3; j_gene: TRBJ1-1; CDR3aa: AIRKGGGTEAF
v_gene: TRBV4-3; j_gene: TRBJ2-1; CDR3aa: ASRLPWGEAYTDNEQF
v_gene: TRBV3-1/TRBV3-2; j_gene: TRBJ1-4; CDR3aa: ASSPSGVGEKLF
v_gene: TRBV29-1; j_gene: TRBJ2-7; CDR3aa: SVLTAYEQY
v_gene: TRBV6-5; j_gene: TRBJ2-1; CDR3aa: ASSLTRGEQF
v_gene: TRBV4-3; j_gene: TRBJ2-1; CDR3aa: ASSPKTSGRLSYNEQF
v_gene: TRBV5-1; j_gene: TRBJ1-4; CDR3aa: ASSPTGWTNEKLF
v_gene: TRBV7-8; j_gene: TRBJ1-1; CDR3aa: ASSLTSGQGVEAF
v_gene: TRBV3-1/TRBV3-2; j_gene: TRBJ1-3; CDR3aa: ASSQTQGAGNTIY
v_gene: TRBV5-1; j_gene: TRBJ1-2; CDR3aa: ASSRDGEGYGYT
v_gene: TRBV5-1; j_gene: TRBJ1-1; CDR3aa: ASSWFGAKDTEAF